A selection of T cell receptor beta chains follows, all from one sample in a study of T cells after somatic rescue of genetic block. The assay was immunoSEQ multiplex PCR, and TCRdb's table has in-frame clones only and misses some. The table includes roughly 67,000 clones, roughly 92% detected once. The material sequenced was peripheral blood mononuclear cells (PBMCs). These receptors originate from a man between 40 and 49 years old. Both conserved end residues are part of each CDR3. A D gene is named only where the DNA matches it firmly. Clone size is shown for a subset of rows, as once, few, many or a class of expanded clone.

V	D	J	size	DNA	CDR3
TRBV6-1	NA	TRBJ1-1	few	TGTGCCAGCAGTTCACAGGGAAACACTGAAGCTTTCTTT	CASSSQGNTEAFF
TRBV10-3	NA	TRBJ2-2	once	TGTGCCATCAGGCAATCCGGGGAGCTGTTTTTT	CAIRQSGELFF
TRBV9	TRBD2	TRBJ2-7	NA	TGTGCCAGCAGCGTAGATCCTAGCGGGGGCGGCGAGCAGTACTTC	CASSVDPSGGGEQYF
TRBV30	NA	TRBJ1-6	NA	TGTGCCTGGAGGCTGAATTCACCCCTCCACTTT	CAWRLNSPLHF
TRBV5-4	NA	TRBJ2-5	NA	TGTGCCAGCAGCTTGTCCCAGGGAGAGACCCAGTACTTC	CASSLSQGETQYF
TRBV27	NA	TRBJ2-7	NA	TGTGCCAGCAGTCCCCGGACAGACCTCTACGAGCAGTACTTC	CASSPRTDLYEQYF
TRBV7-2	NA	TRBJ1-1	NA	TGTGCCAGCAGCTCCCAGACTGGGGTGAGCACTGAAGCTTTCTTT	CASSSQTGVSTEAFF
TRBV6-5	NA	TRBJ1-6	NA	TGTGCCAGCAGTTACTCGGGGGGAAGAGGGTCACCCCTCCACTTT	CASSYSGGRGSPLHF
TRBV28	NA	TRBJ2-1	NA	TGTGCCAGCAGTTTCAGGTTGGCATATGAGCAGTTCTTC	CASSFRLAYEQFF
TRBV5-4	NA	TRBJ2-3	NA	TGTGCCAGCAGCCCAGATAACACAGATACGCAGTATTTT	CASSPDNTDTQYF
TRBV7-3	TRBD1	TRBJ1-6	few	TGTGCCAGCAGCATTGGACAGGGGAATTCACCCCTCCACTTT	CASSIGQGNSPLHF
TRBV15	NA	TRBJ1-4	NA	TGTGCCACCAGCAGAGAGAGGGGGTTGGGGGTAAAACTGTTTTTT	CATSRERGLGVKLFF
TRBV18	NA	TRBJ1-1	NA	TGTGCCAGCTCACCCACAGTGAACACTGAAGCTTTCTTT	CASSPTVNTEAFF
TRBV2	NA	TRBJ2-1	once	TGTGCCAGCACCCCGGGAGTCTCCTACAATGAGCAGTTCTTC	CASTPGVSYNEQFF
TRBV9	NA	TRBJ1-3	NA	TGTGCCAGCAGCGTAGGAGGGGGAGATAACACCATATATTTT	CASSVGGGDNTIYF
TRBV19	NA	TRBJ1-5	NA	TGTGCCAGTAGCATCTCACAGGGCTCTGGGGCCCAGCATTTT	CASSISQGSGAQHF
TRBV7-3	NA	TRBJ1-5	NA	TGTGCCAGATGCATCCGGGACACAAAGGATCAGCCCCAGCATTTT	CARCIRDTKDQPQHF
TRBV10-1	NA	TRBJ2-3	NA	TGCGCCAGCAGCCTGCTGGGTTCCGATACGCAGTATTTT	CASSLLGSDTQYF
TRBV11-2	TRBD2	TRBJ2-3	NA	TGTGCCAGCAGCGGGAAATCCGGGACTATAGGCACAGATACGCAGTATTTT	CASSGKSGTIGTDTQYF
TRBV29-1	NA	TRBJ1-1	NA	TGCAGCGTTCTTTCGGGGGAATTGAACACTGAAGCTTTCTTT	CSVLSGELNTEAFF
TRBV21-1	NA	TRBJ1-1	few	TGTGCCAGCAGCAAAGGACAGGGCATCGAAGCTTTCTTT	CASSKGQGIEAFF
TRBV21-1	NA	TRBJ1-5	NA	TGTGCCAGCAGCGCCACGACGACCGGGACAGGGCCCAATCAGCCCCAGCATTTT	CASSATTTGTGPNQPQHF
TRBV2	TRBD1	TRBJ1-2	few	TGTGCCAGCAGGGTAGACAGGGATTGGGCCTATGGCTACACCTTC	CASRVDRDWAYGYTF
TRBV4-1	NA	TRBJ2-1	NA	TGCGCCAGCAGCCAAGGGGTAGGAGACAATGAGCAGTTCTTC	CASSQGVGDNEQFF
TRBV19	TRBD1	TRBJ1-5	NA	TGTGCCAGTAAAGGGGGCAGGGAGATCTATCAGCCCCAGCATTTT	CASKGGREIYQPQHF
TRBV6-6	TRBD1	TRBJ2-1	NA	TGTGCCAGCAGTTACTCGACAGGGGTTTCGGTAGATGAGCAGTTCTTC	CASSYSTGVSVDEQFF
TRBV5-1	TRBD1	TRBJ2-5	NA	TGCGCCAGCAGCCCCCAAGACAGGGGGCAGGAGACCCAGTACTTC	CASSPQDRGQETQYF
TRBV5-4	TRBD1	TRBJ1-1	NA	TGTGCCAGCAGCTTGGACAGGGGAGGGACTGAAGCTTTCTTT	CASSLDRGGTEAFF
TRBV30	NA	TRBJ2-7	NA	TGTGCCTGGAGTGTACGAGTAACCTACGAGCAGTACTTC	CAWSVRVTYEQYF
TRBV4-2	NA	TRBJ2-5	NA	TGTGCCAGCAGCCCAGAGGATGGCGGGGGCGAAGAGACCCAGTACTTC	CASSPEDGGGEETQYF
TRBV4-1	NA	TRBJ1-5	once	TGCGCCAGCAGCCAACGTGGAGATAGCAATCAGCCCCAGCATTTT	CASSQRGDSNQPQHF
TRBV6-5	NA	TRBJ1-2	NA	TGTGCCAGCAGTTACCGGGGCGGCTATGGCTACACCTTC	CASSYRGGYGYTF
TRBV30	NA	TRBJ2-1	NA	TGTGCCTGGAGCGTCGGGAGCAATGAGCAGTTCTTC	CAWSVGSNEQFF
TRBV5-1	NA	TRBJ2-7	NA	TGCGCCAGCAGCTTGGATGATAAAGGGGGAGCCCCAGGCCGCTACGAGCAGTACTTC	CASSLDDKGGAPGRYEQYF
TRBV11-2	NA	TRBJ2-3	NA	TGTGCCAGCAGCCCCCGGGGCACAGATACGCAGTATTTT	CASSPRGTDTQYF
TRBV2	NA	TRBJ1-5	few	TGTGCCAGCAGCCCGGGCCACCAGGAGCCCCAGCATTTT	CASSPGHQEPQHF
TRBV14	NA	TRBJ1-4	few	TGTGCCAGCAGCCAACGTATGGGCTCAACTTGGGAAAAACTGTTTTTT	CASSQRMGSTWEKLFF
TRBV5-6	NA	TRBJ2-1	NA	TGTGCCAGCAGCTTGGTAGACAGTAGCAATGCGGGTGAGCAGTTCTTC	CASSLVDSSNAGEQFF
TRBV5-4	NA	TRBJ1-1	NA	TGTGCCAGCAGCTGGGCAGGGGAGGTTTTAGCTTTCTTT	CASSWAGEVLAFF
TRBV5-6	TRBD1	TRBJ1-5	NA	TGTGCCAGCAGTTTTGCCGGGACAGGTCGAGGGCAGCCCCAGCATTTT	CASSFAGTGRGQPQHF